What follows are 13 T cell receptor beta chains derived from one specimen sequenced in a study of blood T cell repertoires in COVID-19. Sequenced by immunoSEQ multiplex PCR; TCRdb stores in-frame clones only, minus some. Counted here are some 130,000 clones, roughly nine tenths occurring once; the ten biggest clones make up approximately 3.5%. Sequenced material: peripheral blood. These receptor sequences come from a man between 50 and 59 years old with active COVID-19.

The chain is built from TRBV6-5 and TRBJ2-7; 8 bases line up with TRBD2. The CDR3 spans 15 residues. V gave up 6 bases and J gave up 5 bases; unmatched junction bases: 12. CDR1 is MNHEY, CDR2 SVGAGI, per germline. CDR3 residues: CASSPGTSPIDEQYV. The CDR3 DNA sequence: TGTGCCAGCAGCCCCGGGACTAGTCCTATCGACGAGCAGTACGTC.

This clone was observed a single time. V gene TRBV14 combines with J gene TRBJ2-1; 8 positions match TRBD2. Germline V gene data show CDR1 as SGHDN and CDR2 as FVKESK. Germline trimming cut 3 bases from V and 8 bases from J; bases unmatched to any gene: 6. CDR3 length: 14 amino acids. CDR3 sequence (DNA): TGTGCCAGCAGCCAGGGGCGGGGGGTTTATGAGCAGTTCTTC. It codes for CASSQGRGVYEQFF.

This clone was seen more than once but under ten times. The chain links TRBV10-3 to TRBJ1-1; D is possibly TRBD1 (6 bases). V was cut by 2 bases and J by 0 bases, with 7 bases left in between. Germline lookup yields CDR1 ENHRY and CDR2 SYGVKD. This CDR3 region has 14 residues. CDR3 protein: CAISETGLNTEAFF. The CDR3 bases are TGTGCCATCAGTGAGACAGGGCTGAACACTGAAGCTTTCTTT.

The chain uses TRBV11-3 and TRBJ2-1; the match to TRBD2 covers 8 bases. The CDR3 is 15 amino acids. The trim removed 2 bases at V and 1 base at J, leaving 1 base unmatched. The germline CDR1 and CDR2 sequences are SGHNT and YENEEA. CDR3 DNA sequence: TGTGCCAGCAGCTTAAGACTAGCGTCCTACAATGAGCAGTTCTTC. It codes for CASSLRLASYNEQFF. The full variable domain, in which reference TRBV11-3 and TRBJ2-1 provide the parts outside the CDR3, is EAGVVQSPRYKIIEKKQPVAFWCNPISGHNTLYWYLQNLGQGPELLIRYENEEAVDDSQLPKDRFSAERLKGVDSTLKIQPAELGDSAVYLCASSLRLASYNEQFFGPGTRLTVL.

The chain uses TRBV19 and TRBJ2-4; no firm D call. From germline, CDR1 is LNHDA and CDR2 SQIVND (reference sequence). The CDR3 is 13 amino acids. The V end lost 10 bases, the J end lost 4 bases, and 14 bases lay between the germline ends. The CDR3 spells CATSLSPKNIQYF. The DNA of the CDR3 is TGTGCCACCTCTTTGTCCCCTAAAAACATTCAGTACTTC.

The V call is TRBV2, the J call TRBJ2-3; perhaps TRBD2 as D (6 bases). The CDR3 spans 15 residues. Germline V gene sequence: CDR1 SNHLY, CDR2 FYNNEI. Trimming shortened V by 4 bases and J by 0 bases, and 11 bases separated the two germline ends. In DNA, the CDR3 is TGTGCCAGCAGTGGGTTGGCGGGAAGCACAGATACGCAGTATTTT. Its translation is CASSGLAGSTDTQYF.

The DNA for the CDR3 is TGTGCCAGCAGACTCCAGGGTGGGAATGAAAAACTGTTTTTT. Residues: CASRLQGGNEKLFF. The chain carries TRBV6-6 and TRBJ1-4; D is perhaps TRBD1 (5 bases). From germline, CDR1 is MNHNY and CDR2 SVGAGI (reference sequence). The V end lost 6 bases, the J end lost 5 bases, and 13 bases lay between the germline ends. CDR3 length equals 14 residues.

The V and J genes are TRBV7-2 and TRBJ1-5, with TRBD1 matching over 7 bases. The ends lost 1 base at V and 3 bases at J; junction bases unmatched: 9. The CDR3 loop spans 17 amino acids. CDR1 and CDR2 from the germline V gene are SGHTA and FQGNSA. The CDR3 sequence is CASSLVGTTGPNQPQHF. In DNA, the CDR3 is TGTGCCAGCAGCTTAGTAGGAACGACAGGGCCCAATCAGCCCCAGCATTTT.

The rearrangement links TRBV3-1 (or the pseudogene TRBV3-2) to TRBJ2-1; 8 nucleotides line up with TRBD2. This CDR3 contains 15 residues. With 3 bases clipped from V and 5 bases from J, the junction kept 6 bases outside the gene matches. Germline CDR1 is LGHDT and CDR2 is YNNKEL (reference sequence). The CDR3 here is CASSHSGRAHNEQFF. The CDR3 region has the DNA TGTGCCAGCAGCCACAGCGGGAGAGCCCACAATGAGCAGTTCTTC.

The chain couples TRBV7-2 to TRBJ2-7, with D perhaps TRBD2 (5 bases). The germline CDR1 and CDR2 sequences are SGHTA and FQGNSA. Trimming took 1 base from V and 6 from J, leaving 10 bases between them. The CDR3 extends over 13 amino acids. The CDR3 DNA follows: TGTGCCAGCAGCTTAGGGACTGCTTTCGAGCAGTACGTC. It encodes CASSLGTAFEQYV.

The V and J genes are TRBV11-2 and TRBJ1-4; TRBD1 might be the D (6 bases). V lost 5 bases to trimming and J lost 3 bases, with 19 bases between them. There are 17 residues in the CDR3. The V gene's germline CDR1 is SGHAT and CDR2 FQNNGV. This CDR3 is CASSLAVGGRPNEKLFF. In DNA form, the CDR3 reads TGTGCCAGCAGCCTAGCGGTTGGGGGCCGGCCTAATGAAAAACTGTTTTTT.

The chain recombines TRBV7-7 with TRBJ2-5, with 9 nucleotides matching TRBD2. The CDR3 extends over 15 amino acids. V was pared by 1 base and J by 7 bases, with 7 bases of the junction left unmatched. Germline-derived CDR1 and CDR2 are SSHAT and FNYEAQ (reference sequence). The CDR3 loop is CASSLEASGVGTQYF. In DNA, the CDR3 is TGTGCCAGCAGCTTAGAAGCTAGCGGGGTCGGGACCCAGTACTTC.

The rearrangement uses TRBV2 and TRBJ2-7; 10 bases are shared with TRBD1. V lost 5 bases, J lost 6 bases, and 7 bases stayed unmatched. The CDR3 is made up of 14 amino acids. Germline CDR1 reads SNHLY; CDR2 reads FYNNEI. The CDR3 is CASSSGQGVGEQYV. The DNA for the CDR3 is TGTGCCAGCAGTTCTGGACAGGGGGTTGGCGAGCAGTACGTC.